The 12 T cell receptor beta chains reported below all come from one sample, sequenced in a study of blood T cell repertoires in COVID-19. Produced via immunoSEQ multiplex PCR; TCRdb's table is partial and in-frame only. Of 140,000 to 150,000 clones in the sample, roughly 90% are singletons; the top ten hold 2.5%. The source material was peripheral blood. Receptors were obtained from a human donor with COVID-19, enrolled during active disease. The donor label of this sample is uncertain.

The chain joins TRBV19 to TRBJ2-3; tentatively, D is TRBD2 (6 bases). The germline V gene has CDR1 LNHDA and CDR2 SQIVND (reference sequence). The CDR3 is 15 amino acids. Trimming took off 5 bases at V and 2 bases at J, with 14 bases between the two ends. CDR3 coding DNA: TGTGCCAGTAGTGATTTGGGGGGTAACACAGATACGCAGTATTTT. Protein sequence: CASSDLGGNTDTQYF. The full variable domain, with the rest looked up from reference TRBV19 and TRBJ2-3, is DGGITQSPKYLFRKEGQNVTLSCEQNLNHDAMYWYRQDPGQGLRLIYYSQIVNDFQKGDIAEGYSVSREKKESFPLTVTSAQKNPTAFYLCASSDLGGNTDTQYFGPGTRLTVL.

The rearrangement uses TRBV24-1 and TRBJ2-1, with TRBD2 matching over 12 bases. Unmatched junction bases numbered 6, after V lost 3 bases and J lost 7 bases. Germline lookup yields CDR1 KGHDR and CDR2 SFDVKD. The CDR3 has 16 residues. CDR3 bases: TGTGCCACCAGTGATCAGACTAGCGGGAGAGGAAATGAGCAGTTCTTC. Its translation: CATSDQTSGRGNEQFF.

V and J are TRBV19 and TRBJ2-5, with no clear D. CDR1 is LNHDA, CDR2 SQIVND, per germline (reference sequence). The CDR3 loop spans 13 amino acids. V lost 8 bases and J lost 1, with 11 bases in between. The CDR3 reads CASGQQIQETQYF. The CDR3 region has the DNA TGTGCCAGTGGCCAACAGATCCAAGAGACCCAGTACTTC.

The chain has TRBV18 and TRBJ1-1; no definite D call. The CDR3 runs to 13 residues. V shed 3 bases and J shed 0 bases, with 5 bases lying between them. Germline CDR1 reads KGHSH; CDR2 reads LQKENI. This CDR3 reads CASSPSVNTEAFF. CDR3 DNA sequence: TGTGCCAGCTCACCTTCAGTGAACACTGAAGCTTTCTTT.

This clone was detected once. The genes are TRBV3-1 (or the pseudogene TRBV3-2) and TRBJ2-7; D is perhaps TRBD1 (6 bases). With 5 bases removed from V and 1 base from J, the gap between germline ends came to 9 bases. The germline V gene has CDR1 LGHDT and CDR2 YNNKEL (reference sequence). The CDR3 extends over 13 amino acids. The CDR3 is CASSITGSYEQYF. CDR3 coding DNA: TGTGCCAGCAGCATTACAGGGTCCTACGAGCAGTACTTC.

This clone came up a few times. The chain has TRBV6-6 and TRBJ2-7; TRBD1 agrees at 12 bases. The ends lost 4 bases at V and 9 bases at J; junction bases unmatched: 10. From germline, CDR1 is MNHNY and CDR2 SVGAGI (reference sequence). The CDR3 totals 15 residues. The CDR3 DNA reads TGTGCCAGCAGTTCCTCCGGGACAGGGGGCTCCTCGCAGTACTTC. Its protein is CASSSSGTGGSSQYF.

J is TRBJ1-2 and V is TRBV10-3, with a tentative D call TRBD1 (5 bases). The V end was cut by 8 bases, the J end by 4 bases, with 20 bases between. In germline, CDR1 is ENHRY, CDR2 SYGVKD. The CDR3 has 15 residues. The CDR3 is CAIHPSTGDVYGYTF. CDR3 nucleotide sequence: TGTGCCATCCATCCTTCTACAGGTGATGTCTATGGCTACACCTTC.

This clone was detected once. The CDR3, as DNA: TGTGCCAGCAGCTCGACTAGCTACTACAATGAGCAGTTCTTC. Its translation is CASSSTSYYNEQFF. The chain uses TRBV9 and TRBJ2-1, with 7 positions matching TRBD2. This CDR3 has 14 residues. Unmatched junction bases numbered 4, after V lost 4 bases and J lost 3 bases. CDR1 is SGDLS and CDR2 is YYNGEE in the germline V gene.

This CDR3 reads CASSLGTLGQLFSEAFF. The DNA for the CDR3 is TGTGCCAGCAGCTTAGGGACGCTTGGACAGCTCTTCAGTGAAGCTTTCTTT. This chain uses TRBV11-2 with TRBJ1-1, with D perhaps matching TRBD1 (6 bases). The CDR3 totals 17 residues. Trimming stripped 1 base from V and 7 bases from J, with 22 bases between. Germline V gene lookup returns CDR1 SGHAT and CDR2 FQNNGV.

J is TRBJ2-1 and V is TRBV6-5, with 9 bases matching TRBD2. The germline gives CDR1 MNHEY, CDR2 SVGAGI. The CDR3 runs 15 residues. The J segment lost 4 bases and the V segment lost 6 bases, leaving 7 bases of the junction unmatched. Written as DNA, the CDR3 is TGTGCCAGCAGACTCATAGCGGGAGTTTACAATGAGCAGTTCTTC. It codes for CASRLIAGVYNEQFF.

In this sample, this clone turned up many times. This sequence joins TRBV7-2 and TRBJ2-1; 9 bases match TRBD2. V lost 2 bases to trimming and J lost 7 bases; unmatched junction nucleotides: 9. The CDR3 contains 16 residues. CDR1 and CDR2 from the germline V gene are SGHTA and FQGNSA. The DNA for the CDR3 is TGTGCCAGCAGCTTATTCGCTAGCGGGGAACCAAATGAGCAGTTCTTC. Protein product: CASSLFASGEPNEQFF.

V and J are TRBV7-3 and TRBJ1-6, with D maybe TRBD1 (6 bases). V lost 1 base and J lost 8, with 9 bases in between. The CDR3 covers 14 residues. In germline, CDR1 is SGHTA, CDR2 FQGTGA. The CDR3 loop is CASSLRGGDSPLHF. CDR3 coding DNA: TGTGCCAGCAGCTTAAGAGGGGGGGATTCACCCCTCCACTTT.